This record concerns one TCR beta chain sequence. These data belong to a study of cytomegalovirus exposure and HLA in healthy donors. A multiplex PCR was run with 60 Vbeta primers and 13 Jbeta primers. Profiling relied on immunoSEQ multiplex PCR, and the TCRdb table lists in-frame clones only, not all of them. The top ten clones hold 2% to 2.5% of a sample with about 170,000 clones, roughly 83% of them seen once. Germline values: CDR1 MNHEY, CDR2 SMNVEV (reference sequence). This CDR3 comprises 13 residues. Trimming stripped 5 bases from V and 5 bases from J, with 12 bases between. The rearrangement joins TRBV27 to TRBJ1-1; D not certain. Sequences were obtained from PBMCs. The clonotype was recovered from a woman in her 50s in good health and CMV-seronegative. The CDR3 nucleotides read TGTGCCAGCAGTCGCGGGCGGGTGACTGAAGCTTTCTTT. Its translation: CASSRGRVTEAFF.